Each of the 7 T cell receptor beta chains below was sequenced from the same sample in a study of graft-versus-host responses after intestinal transplantation (dated by TCRdb to about 2021). Library method: the immunoSEQ multiplex PCR assay. In its TCRdb copy, this immuneACCESS table keeps in-frame sequences only and misses some clones. Where compared with another copy, unresolved V genes explain less than half of these, and the others have no known cause. Here the sample has some 11,000 clones; 31% occur a single time. The ten largest account for about 1.9% of the sample. The sample's time point label, in plain terms: cells obtained before transplantation from donor or recipient. Source: alloreactive CD4+ T cells from a mixed lymphocyte reaction culture, taken before transplantation. This specimen's cell subset or site label, per the study, means: CFSE-low proliferating T cells sorted from approximately 6-day pre-transplant mixed lymphocyte reaction (GvH or HvG direction). These receptors were collected from a human patient who was an organ donor for intestinal transplantation.

The V gene is TRBV7-3, the J gene TRBJ2-2, with D possibly matching TRBD1 (6 bases). The CDR3 runs to 16 residues. Trimming cost V 4 bases and J 2 bases, with 14 bases left between them. Germline CDR1 and CDR2: SGHTA and FQGTGA. CDR3: CASSSYRVANTGELFF. CDR3 sequence (DNA): TGTGCCAGCAGCTCCTACAGGGTGGCAAACACCGGGGAGCTGTTTTTT.

The gene calls are TRBV7-9 and TRBJ1-5, with 10 positions matching TRBD1. Germline V gives CDR1 SEHNR, CDR2 FQNEAQ (reference sequence). The trim removed 6 bases at V and 0 bases at J, leaving 11 bases unmatched. The CDR3 totals 18 residues. Here the CDR3 reads CASRPRDRGNRSNQPQHF. The CDR3 nucleotides read TGTGCCAGCAGGCCCCGGGACAGGGGAAATCGTAGCAATCAGCCCCAGCATTTT.

J is TRBJ1-1 and V is TRBV6-1, with TRBD1 as a possible D gene (6 bases). The CDR3 is 12 residues long. Per germline, CDR1 MNHNS and CDR2 SASEGT. V was cut by 5 bases and J by 8 bases, with 12 bases left in between. This CDR3 reads CASSSYGQEAFF. DNA of the CDR3: TGTGCCAGCAGTTCCTACGGACAGGAAGCTTTCTTT.

This clone is medium-sized. The V gene is TRBV6-4, the J gene TRBJ2-7; D is possibly TRBD1 (5 bases). CDR3 length: 14 residues. V gave up 2 bases and J gave up 6 bases, with 14 bases separating them. CDR1 is MRHNA, CDR2 SNTAGT, per germline. The DNA of the CDR3 is TGTGCCAGCAGTGACCAGGGTCCCCACGGCGAGCAGTACTTC. It encodes CASSDQGPHGEQYF.

The CDR3 nucleotides are TGCGCCAGCAGCTTACTAGCGAGCTCCTACAATGAGCAGTTCTTC. Protein sequence: CASSLLASSYNEQFF. V gene TRBV5-1 combines with J gene TRBJ2-1; TRBD2 aligns across 7 bases. The length of the CDR3 is 15 residues. The J segment lost 0 bases and the V segment lost 2 bases, leaving 2 bases of the junction unmatched. Per the germline V gene, CDR1 is SGHRS and CDR2 is YFSETQ.

The chain carries TRBV11-2 and TRBJ1-2, with TRBD1 matching over 8 bases. The CDR3 is 16 residues long. The germline gives CDR1 SGHAT, CDR2 FQNNGV. V lost 1 base to trimming and J lost 4 bases; unmatched junction nucleotides: 8. CDR3 in DNA: TGTGCCAGCAGCTTAGGGACACCGGGACAGGTCTATGGCTACACCTTC. This sequence encodes CASSLGTPGQVYGYTF. The variable domain in full, with the rest retrieved from reference TRBV11-2 and TRBJ1-2, is EAGVAQSPRYKIIEKRQSVAFWCNPISGHATLYWYQQILGQGPKLLIQFQNNGVVDDSQLPKDRFSAERLKGVDSTLKIQPAKLEDSAVYLCASSLGTPGQVYGYTFGSGTRLTVV.

This chain uses TRBV5-1 with TRBJ2-6; D is perhaps TRBD2 (5 bases). Germline CDR1 SGHRS, CDR2 YFSETQ. V lost 7 bases to trimming and J lost 4 bases, with 9 bases between them. The CDR3 runs to 13 residues. The CDR3 region has the DNA TGCGCCAGCCTTGGGGAGGGGGCCAACGTCCTGACTTTC. The encoded protein is CASLGEGANVLTF.